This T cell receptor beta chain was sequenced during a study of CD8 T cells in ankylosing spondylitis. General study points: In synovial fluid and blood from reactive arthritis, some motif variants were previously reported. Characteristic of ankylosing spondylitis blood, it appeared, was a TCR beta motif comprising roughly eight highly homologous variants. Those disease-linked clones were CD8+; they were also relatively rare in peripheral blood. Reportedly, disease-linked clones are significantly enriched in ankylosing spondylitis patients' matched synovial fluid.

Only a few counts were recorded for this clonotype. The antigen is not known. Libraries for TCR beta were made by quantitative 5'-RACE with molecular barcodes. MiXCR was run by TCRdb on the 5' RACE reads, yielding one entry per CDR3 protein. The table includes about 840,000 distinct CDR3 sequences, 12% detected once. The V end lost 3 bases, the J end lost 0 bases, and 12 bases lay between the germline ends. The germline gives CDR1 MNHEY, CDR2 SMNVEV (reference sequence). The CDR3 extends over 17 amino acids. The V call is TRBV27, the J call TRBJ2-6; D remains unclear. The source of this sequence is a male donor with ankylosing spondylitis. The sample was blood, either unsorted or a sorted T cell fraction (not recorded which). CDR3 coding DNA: TGTGCCAGCAGTTTGAGTCCCACGAGCTCTGGGGCCAACGTCCTGACTTTC. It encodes CASSLSPTSSGANVLTF.